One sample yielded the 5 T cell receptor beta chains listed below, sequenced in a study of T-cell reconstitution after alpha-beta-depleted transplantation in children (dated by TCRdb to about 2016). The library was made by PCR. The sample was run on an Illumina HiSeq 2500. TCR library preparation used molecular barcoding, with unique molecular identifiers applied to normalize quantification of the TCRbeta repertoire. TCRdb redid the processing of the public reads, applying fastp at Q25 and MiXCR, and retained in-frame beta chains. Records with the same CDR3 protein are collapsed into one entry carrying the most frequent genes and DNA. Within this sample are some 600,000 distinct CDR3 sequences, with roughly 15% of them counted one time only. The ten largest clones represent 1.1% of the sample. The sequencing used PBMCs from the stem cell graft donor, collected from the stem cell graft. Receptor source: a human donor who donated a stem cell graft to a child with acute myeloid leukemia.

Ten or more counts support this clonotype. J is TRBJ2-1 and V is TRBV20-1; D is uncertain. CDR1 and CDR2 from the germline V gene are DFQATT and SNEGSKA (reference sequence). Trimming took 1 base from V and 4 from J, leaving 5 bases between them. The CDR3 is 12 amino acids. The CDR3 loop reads CSARVGYNEQFF. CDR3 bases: TGCAGTGCTAGAGTAGGTTACAATGAGCAGTTCTTC.

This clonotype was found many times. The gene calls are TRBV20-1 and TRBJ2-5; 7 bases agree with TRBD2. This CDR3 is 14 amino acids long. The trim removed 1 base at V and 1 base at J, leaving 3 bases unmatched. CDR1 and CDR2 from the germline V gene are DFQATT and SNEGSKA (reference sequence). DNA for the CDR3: TGCAGTGCTAGAGTCCCGGGAGGCCAAGAGACCCAGTACTTC. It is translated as CSARVPGGQETQYF.

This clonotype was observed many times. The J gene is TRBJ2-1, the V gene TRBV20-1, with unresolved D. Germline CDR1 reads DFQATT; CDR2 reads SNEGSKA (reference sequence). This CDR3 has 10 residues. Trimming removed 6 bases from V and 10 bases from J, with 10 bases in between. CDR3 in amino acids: CSAGKDEQFF. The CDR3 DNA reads TGCAGTGCCGGAAAGGACGAGCAGTTCTTC.

The CDR3 loop reads CASSLAGAGGTGELFF. CDR3 coding DNA: TGTGCCAGCAGCTTAGCCGGCGCGGGGGGAACCGGGGAGCTGTTTTTT. The chain employs TRBV7-9 and TRBJ2-2, with TRBD2 matching 8 bases. There are 16 residues in the CDR3. CDR1 SEHNR and CDR2 FQNEAQ come from the germline V gene (reference sequence). V trimming: 0 bases; J trimming: 5 bases; junction bases outside the gene matches: 5.

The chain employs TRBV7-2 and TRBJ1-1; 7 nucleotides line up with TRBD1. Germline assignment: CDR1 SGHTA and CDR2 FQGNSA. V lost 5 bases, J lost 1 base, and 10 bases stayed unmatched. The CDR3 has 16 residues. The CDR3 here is CASSPAQGRGNTEAFF. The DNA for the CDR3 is TGTGCCAGCAGCCCCGCACAGGGGAGGGGGAACACTGAAGCTTTCTTT. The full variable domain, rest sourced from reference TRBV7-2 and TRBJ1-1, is GAGVSQSPSNKVTEKGKDVELRCDPISGHTALYWYRQSLGQGLEFLIYFQGNSAPDKSGLPSDRFSAERTGGSVSTLTIQRTQQEDSAVYLCASSPAQGRGNTEAFFGQGTRLTVV.